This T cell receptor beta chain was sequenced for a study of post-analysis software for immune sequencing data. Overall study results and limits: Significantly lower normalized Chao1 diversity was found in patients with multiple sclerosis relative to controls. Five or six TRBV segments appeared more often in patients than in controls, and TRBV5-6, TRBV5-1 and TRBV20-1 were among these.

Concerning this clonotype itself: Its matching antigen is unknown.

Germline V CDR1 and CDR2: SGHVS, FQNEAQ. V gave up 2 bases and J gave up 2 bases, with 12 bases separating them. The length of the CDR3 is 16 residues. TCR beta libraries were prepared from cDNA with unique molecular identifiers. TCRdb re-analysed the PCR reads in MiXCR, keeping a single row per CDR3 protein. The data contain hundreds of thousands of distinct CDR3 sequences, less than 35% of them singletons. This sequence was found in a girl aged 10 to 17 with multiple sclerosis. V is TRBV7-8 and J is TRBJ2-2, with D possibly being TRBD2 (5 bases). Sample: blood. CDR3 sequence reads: CASSLRQDLNTGELFF. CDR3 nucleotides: TGTGCCAGCAGCTTACGGCAGGACTTAAACACCGGGGAGCTGTTTTTT.